The sequence of this T cell receptor beta chain was determined in a study of regulatory T cells in long-lasting Graves disease. About the research overall: With positive TSH receptor antibodies and over 5 years of antithyroid drugs, Graves' disease was considered persistent.

To make TCR beta libraries, researchers used iRepertoire HTBI primers and Arm-PCR of CDR3 regions. TCRdb reanalysed the multiplex PCR reads using MiXCR and keeps one entry per CDR3 protein. The sample carries more than 650,000 distinct CDR3 sequences, around 30% recorded once. As to this clonotype: What it binds is unknown.

Study-level findings and limits: It was possible that the small sample size reduced accuracy. New patients shared fewer public clonotypes (about 1,000) than persistent patients did (roughly 2,500).

Time point: persistent/refractory GD, antithyroid drugs over 5 years with positive TRAb. The TCR library was made from RNA that had been extracted from PBMCs in TRIzol. In each case, Graves' disease was diagnosed per American Thyroid Association guidelines. This CDR3 has 15 amino acids. Per the germline V gene, CDR1 is KGHSY and CDR2 is FQNENV. The V and J ends lost 4 bases and 4 bases respectively, with 16 bases between them. The gene calls are TRBV16 and TRBJ1-2, with a possible D match to TRBD1 (5 bases). The sample in question was peripheral blood mononuclear cells (PBMCs), obtained when the disease was refractory, from a patient treated with antithyroid drugs. The TCR sequence derives from a female donor with Graves disease. This CDR3 reads CASSRGTPGGYGYTF. CDR3 DNA: TGTGCCAGCAGCCGAGGGACGCCCGGGGGCTATGGCTACACCTTC.